The subject of this entry is one TCR beta chain. The ends were cut back, 1 base at V and 2 bases at J, with 9 bases in the middle. Germline CDR1 reads LGHNA; CDR2 reads YSLEER. There are 15 residues in the CDR3. The sample is drawn from a study of Ad26.COV2.S vaccination and SARS-CoV-2 variants. Treatment defined: approximately 18 received Ad26.COV2.S at low or high dose, single or two shots; about 5 received placebo; per-sample allocation not given. Collection of the samples took place on day 63 after the first injection of vaccine or placebo. The method was immunoSEQ multiplex PCR; TCRdb's version includes in-frame clones alone and lacks a portion of them. The sample holds 350,000 to 550,000 clones, roughly 89% seen once.

The V gene is TRBV4-3, the J gene TRBJ2-4; no clear D. The source was peripheral blood, collected in a trial of Ad26.COV2.S vaccine versus placebo. The receptor was derived from a person between 18 and 60 years old who received the Ad26.COV2.S COVID-19 vaccine or a placebo. The CDR3 region is CASSQGYGSKNIQYF. For the CDR3, the DNA is TGCGCCAGCAGCCAAGGGTACGGGTCCAAAAACATTCAGTACTTC.